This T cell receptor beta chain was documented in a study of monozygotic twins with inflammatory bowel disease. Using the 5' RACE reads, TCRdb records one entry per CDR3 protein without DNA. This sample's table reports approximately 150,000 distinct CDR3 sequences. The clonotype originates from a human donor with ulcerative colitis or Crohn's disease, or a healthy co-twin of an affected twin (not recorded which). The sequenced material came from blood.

CDR3 protein: CASSLSLARTEAFF. The V and J genes are TRBV7-8 and TRBJ1-1. Germline V gene sequence: CDR1 SGHVS, CDR2 FQNEAQ. CDR3 length: 14 amino acids.